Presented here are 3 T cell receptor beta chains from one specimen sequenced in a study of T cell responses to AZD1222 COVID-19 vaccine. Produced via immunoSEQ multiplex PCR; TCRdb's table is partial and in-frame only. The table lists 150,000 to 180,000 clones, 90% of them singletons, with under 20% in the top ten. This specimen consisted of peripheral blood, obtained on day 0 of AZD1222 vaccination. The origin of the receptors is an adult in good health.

The CDR3 reads CASSTQTSRLGEQFF. DNA of the CDR3: TGTGCCAGCAGTACCCAGACTAGTAGGTTGGGTGAGCAGTTCTTC. The chain employs TRBV28 and TRBJ2-1; perhaps TRBD2 as D (6 bases). The CDR3 covers 15 residues. V lost 5 bases and J 9 bases, leaving 20 bases between the germline ends. The germline V gene has CDR1 MDHEN and CDR2 SYDVKM.

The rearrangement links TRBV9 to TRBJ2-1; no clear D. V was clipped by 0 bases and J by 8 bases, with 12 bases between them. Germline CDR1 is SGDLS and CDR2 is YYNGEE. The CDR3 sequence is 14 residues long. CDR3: CASSVGATIYEQFF. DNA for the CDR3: TGTGCCAGCAGCGTAGGGGCAACTATCTATGAGCAGTTCTTC. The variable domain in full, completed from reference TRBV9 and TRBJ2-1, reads DSGVTQTPKHLITATGQRVTLRCSPRSGDLSVYWYQQSLDQGLQFLIQYYNGEERAKGNILERFSAQQFPDLHSELNLSSLELGDSALYFCASSVGATIYEQFFGPGTRLTVL.

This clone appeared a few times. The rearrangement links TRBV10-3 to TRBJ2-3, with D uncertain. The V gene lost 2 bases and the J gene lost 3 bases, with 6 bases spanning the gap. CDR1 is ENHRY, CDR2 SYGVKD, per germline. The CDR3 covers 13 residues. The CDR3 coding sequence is TGTGCCATCAGTGAGGATGGAACAGATACGCAGTATTTT. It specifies CAISEDGTDTQYF.